The 30 T cell receptor beta chains below come from one sample, sequenced in a study of blood T cell repertoires in COVID-19. The protocol was immunoSEQ multiplex PCR, while the TCRdb copy is restricted to in-frame clones and leaves out a portion. The sample records some 130,000 clones, 70% to 80% being singletons. The source material was peripheral blood. The source of these receptors is a man aged 55 to 70 with acute or convalescent COVID-19.

This rearrangement joins TRBV28 to TRBJ2-1, with a weak D call TRBD2 (6 bases). This CDR3 comprises 14 residues. Germline V gives CDR1 MDHEN, CDR2 SYDVKM. Trimming left V 5 bases short and J 10 bases short, with 18 bases between. This CDR3 reads CASSLGGSAGEQFF. The CDR3 DNA reads as TGTGCCAGCAGTCTCGGCGGTAGCGCGGGAGAGCAGTTCTTC.

The J gene is TRBJ1-5, the V gene TRBV29-1; D gene ambiguous. Trimming took 5 bases from V and 0 from J, leaving 8 bases between them. The CDR3 has 13 residues. Germline V gene data show CDR1 as SQVTM and CDR2 as ANQGSEA. The CDR3 sequence is CSVMENSNQPQHF. In DNA, the CDR3 is TGCAGCGTTATGGAGAATAGCAATCAGCCCCAGCATTTT.

The chain has TRBV7-9 and TRBJ2-7; 9 positions match TRBD2. With V trimmed by 6 bases and J by 2 bases, 5 bases remained unmatched. The CDR3 extends over 14 amino acids. Germline-derived CDR1 and CDR2 are SEHNR and FQNEAQ (reference sequence). The CDR3 DNA is TGTGCCAGCAGTCTGAGCGGGAGGCCCTACGAGCAGTACTTC. Its translation is CASSLSGRPYEQYF.

This clone came up a few times. The rearrangement links TRBV29-1 to TRBJ2-3; 9 nucleotides match TRBD2. The V segment lost 4 bases and the J segment 5 bases; nucleotides outside the gene matches: 22. This CDR3 contains 19 residues. Looked up from germline, CDR1 is SQVTM and CDR2 is ANQGSEA. The CDR3 DNA reads as TGCAGCGTTGCCTCGGGACTAGCCAGCACACACATGGGGTTAGATACGCAGTATTTT. Protein product: CSVASGLASTHMGLDTQYF.

The chain combines TRBV6-2 or TRBV6-3 with TRBJ1-2, with TRBD1 identical over 7 bases. The J segment lost 3 bases and the V segment lost 5 bases, leaving 9 bases of the junction unmatched. The CDR3 runs 15 residues. The germline CDR1 and CDR2 sequences are MNHEY and SVGEGT. CDR3 sequence: CASSLGTGDYYGYTF. The CDR3 DNA sequence: TGTGCCAGCAGTCTGGGAACAGGGGACTACTATGGCTACACCTTC.

This chain links TRBV4-2 with TRBJ1-4; D not resolved. CDR3 size: 14 residues. V lost 0 bases and J lost 8, with 10 bases in between. Germline V gene sequence: CDR1 LGHNA, CDR2 YNFKEQ. CDR3 sequence: CASSQEQMEEKLFF. As DNA, the CDR3 is TGTGCCAGCAGCCAAGAACAAATGGAGGAAAAACTGTTTTTT.

The chain is built from TRBV27 and TRBJ2-7, with D maybe TRBD1 (6 bases). Between the trimmed V and J ends, which lost 3 bases and 2 bases, there was a span of 11 bases. The CDR3 sequence is 14 residues long. Germline loops: CDR1 MNHEY, CDR2 SMNVEV (reference sequence). CDR3 residues: CASSLDSHAYEQYF. The DNA of the CDR3 is TGTGCCAGCAGTTTGGACAGCCATGCCTACGAGCAGTACTTC.

The chain recombines TRBV6-6 with TRBJ2-7; 8 bases fit TRBD1. The CDR3 spans 15 residues. Losses at the gene ends were 8 bases for V and 6 bases for J; bases not matched to a gene: 15. Germline CDR1 MNHNY, CDR2 SVGAGI (reference sequence). CDR3 sequence reads: CASSLPDRGVREQYF. Written as DNA, the CDR3 is TGTGCCAGCTCCCTACCCGACAGGGGCGTACGCGAGCAGTACTTC.

The chain links TRBV15 to TRBJ2-5; D gene unclear. CDR3 length equals 14 residues. V lost 0 bases to trimming and J lost 1 base, with 6 bases between them. Looked up from germline, CDR1 is LNHNV and CDR2 is YYDKDF (reference sequence). CDR3 nucleotide sequence: TGTGCCACCAGCAGAGACCGGTTCCAAGAGACCCAGTACTTC. Residues: CATSRDRFQETQYF.

The chain links TRBV28 to TRBJ2-3, with D possibly TRBD2 on 6 matching bases. The CDR3 extends over 15 amino acids. The germline gives CDR1 MDHEN, CDR2 SYDVKM. Trimming stripped 2 bases from V and 3 bases from J, with 12 bases between. Here the CDR3 DNA reads TGTGCCAGCAGTTTACCGGGACTCCGAACAGATACGCAGTATTTT. Amino acid sequence: CASSLPGLRTDTQYF.

CDR3 in DNA: TGCAGCGTTGACGGTACGAACACCGGGGAGCTGTTTTTT. The encoded protein is CSVDGTNTGELFF. This chain links TRBV29-1 with TRBJ2-2; D is unresolved. The germline V gene encodes CDR1 SQVTM and CDR2 ANQGSEA. Deletions cut 3 bases from V and 0 bases from J, with 5 bases between. The CDR3 is 13 amino acids.

The chain joins TRBV9 to TRBJ2-5; 9 nucleotides agree with TRBD2. CDR1 is SGDLS, CDR2 YYNGEE, per germline. V was pared by 1 base and J by 4 bases, with 8 bases of the junction left unmatched. CDR3 length equals 16 residues. The chain's CDR3 is CASSVRGSGRGETQYF. The DNA for the CDR3 is TGTGCCAGCAGCGTACGGGGTAGCGGGAGAGGAGAGACCCAGTACTTC.

The V call is TRBV7-2, the J call TRBJ2-5; D remains unclear. There are 11 residues in the CDR3. Germline V gene data show CDR1 as SGHTA and CDR2 as FQGNSA. The V end was cut by 5 bases, the J end by 3 bases, with 4 bases between. CDR3 sequence: CASSREETQYF. DNA of the CDR3: TGTGCCAGCAGCCGAGAAGAGACCCAGTACTTC.

The chain's CDR3 is CASSLQPGLAGINEQFF. CDR3 sequence (DNA): TGTGCCAGCTCACTACAGCCGGGACTAGCGGGAATTAATGAGCAGTTCTTC. The chain joins TRBV18 to TRBJ2-1; 13 bases match TRBD2. This CDR3 is built from 17 residues. CDR1 KGHSH and CDR2 LQKENI come from the germline V gene. The junction had 10 bases not matched to a gene; V was cut back by 4 bases and J by 7 bases.

This rearrangement joins TRBV28 to TRBJ1-1, with TRBD1 matching over 9 bases. V lost 7 bases to trimming and J lost 6 bases; unmatched junction nucleotides: 6. The CDR3 consists of 13 residues. In germline, CDR1 is MDHEN, CDR2 SYDVKM. The CDR3 DNA reads TGTGCCAGCATAGGACAGGGGAGGGCTGAAGCTTTCTTT. Translation: CASIGQGRAEAFF.

In its sample, this clone was seen a few times. V gene TRBV5-1 combines with J gene TRBJ1-6; D unclear. Germline CDR1 and CDR2: SGHRS and YFSETQ. This CDR3 has 13 residues. The germline V and J ends were trimmed by 0 bases and 10 bases, with 8 bases remaining between them. The CDR3 sequence is CASSLAGRSPLHF. The CDR3 coding sequence is TGCGCCAGCAGCTTGGCGGGGAGGTCACCCCTCCACTTT.

V gene TRBV6-6 combines with J gene TRBJ1-3, with TRBD1 matching 7 bases. CDR3 size: 13 residues. Germline lookup yields CDR1 MNHNY and CDR2 SVGAGI (reference sequence). J gave up 4 bases and V 6 bases, and 3 bases lay outside the gene matches. The CDR3 spells CASSDRAGNTIYF. The CDR3 region has the DNA TGTGCCAGCAGCGACAGGGCCGGAAACACCATATATTTT.

This chain connects TRBV5-1 to TRBJ2-1, with 7 bases fitting TRBD1. The germline gives CDR1 SGHRS, CDR2 YFSETQ. This CDR3 is 13 amino acids long. With 3 bases clipped from V and 8 bases from J, the junction kept 5 bases outside the gene matches. The CDR3 nucleotides are TGCGCCAGCAGCTCGGACAGGTTTGATGAGCAGTTCTTC. Its translation: CASSSDRFDEQFF.

J is TRBJ2-7 and V is TRBV18, with 11 bases fitting TRBD1. V was pared by 3 bases and J by 1 base, with 2 bases of the junction left unmatched. Germline V CDR1 and CDR2: KGHSH, LQKENI. The CDR3 has 15 residues. The CDR3: CASSPGQGGSYEQYF. The DNA of the CDR3 is TGTGCCAGCTCACCGGGACAGGGGGGGTCCTACGAGCAGTACTTC.

The chain has TRBV29-1 and TRBJ2-5, with D perhaps TRBD2 (6 bases). The CDR3 spans 12 residues. Trimming left V 3 bases short and J 4 bases short, with 9 bases between. Germline V gene lookup returns CDR1 SQVTM and CDR2 ANQGSEA. The CDR3 loop is CSVEQGGETQYF. CDR3 coding DNA: TGCAGCGTTGAGCAGGGAGGAGAGACCCAGTACTTC.

The rearrangement joins TRBV6-2 or TRBV6-3 to TRBJ2-2; maybe TRBD1 (6 bases). CDR3 length equals 16 residues. In germline, CDR1 is MNHEY, CDR2 SVGEGT. The ends were cut back, 5 bases at V and 6 bases at J, with 19 bases in the middle. The CDR3 DNA sequence: TGTGCCAGCAGTCCCGTCTCTAGCAGGGGATCCGGGGAGCTGTTTTTT. As protein: CASSPVSSRGSGELFF.

This chain joins TRBV7-9 and TRBJ1-1, with D unresolved. Germline V gene sequence: CDR1 SEHNR, CDR2 FQNEAQ (reference sequence). CDR3 length: 14 amino acids. Trimming left V 1 base short and J 0 bases short, with 6 bases between. In DNA form, the CDR3 reads TGTGCCAGCAGCTTAGGCCCGGTGAACACTGAAGCTTTCTTT. Amino acids: CASSLGPVNTEAFF.

The chain joins TRBV4-3 to TRBJ1-6; D uncertain. Trimming left V 1 base short and J 4 bases short, with 17 bases between. This CDR3 is built from 18 residues. CDR1 and CDR2 from the germline V gene are LGHNA and YSLEER. CDR3 DNA: TGCGCCAGCAGCCAAGTTGGGAGAAGACAAGGGTATAATTCACCCCTCCACTTT. Its translation is CASSQVGRRQGYNSPLHF.

The V call is TRBV28, the J call TRBJ2-7; TRBD2 aligns across 12 bases. The CDR3 extends over 15 amino acids. Trimming removed 6 bases from V and 7 bases from J; junction bases left unmatched: 10. Germline V CDR1 and CDR2: MDHEN, SYDVKM. The CDR3 DNA is TGTGCCAGCAGGTTTCTAGCGGGAGGGCTTGGGGAGCAGTACTTC. It yields the protein CASRFLAGGLGEQYF.

The chain joins TRBV6-5 to TRBJ2-5, with TRBD2 as a possible D gene (6 bases). This CDR3 region has 13 residues. CDR1 MNHEY and CDR2 SVGAGI come from the germline V gene. The germline V and J ends were trimmed by 7 bases and 5 bases, with 14 bases remaining between them. The CDR3 bases are TGTGCCAGCACCCGGGAGTTGGCGGAGACCCAGTACTTC. Encoded protein: CASTRELAETQYF.

The V call is TRBV18, the J call TRBJ1-5; D possibly corresponds to TRBD1 (6 bases). This CDR3 contains 15 residues. V shed 2 bases and J shed 6 bases, with 14 bases lying between them. Germline V gene data show CDR1 as KGHSH and CDR2 as LQKENI. CDR3 in amino acids: CASSPSGGAGQPQHF. DNA of the CDR3: TGTGCCAGCTCACCATCGGGGGGCGCGGGTCAGCCCCAGCATTTT.

This clone was detected a few times. The J gene is TRBJ1-1, the V gene TRBV7-9; D is unresolved. Germline V gene sequence: CDR1 SEHNR, CDR2 FQNEAQ (reference sequence). The CDR3 totals 15 residues. V lost 5 bases to trimming and J lost 0 bases, with 13 bases between them. In DNA form, the CDR3 reads TGTGCCAGCAGCCCCTGGGGAGACATGAACACTGAAGCTTTCTTT. As protein: CASSPWGDMNTEAFF.

The chain links TRBV27 to TRBJ2-7; 9 bases map to TRBD1. The trim removed 5 bases at V and 3 bases at J, leaving 5 bases unmatched. CDR1 and CDR2 (germline): MNHEY, SMNVEV (reference sequence). The CDR3 length is 14 residues. The CDR3 sequence: CASSPGTGIYEQYF. CDR3 sequence (DNA): TGTGCCAGCAGTCCGGGGACAGGGATCTACGAGCAGTACTTC.

The gene calls are TRBV18 and TRBJ1-3; possibly TRBD1 for D (6 bases). Trimming removed 10 bases from V and 2 bases from J, with 9 bases in between. The CDR3 is made up of 12 amino acids. The germline V gene has CDR1 KGHSH and CDR2 LQKENI. The CDR3 DNA reads as TGTGCCACCAGGGGACCTGGAAACACCATATATTTT. The encoded protein is CATRGPGNTIYF.

V usage is TRBV7-2 and J usage is TRBJ2-3; a weak D match, TRBD2 (6 bases). Trimming took 5 bases from V and 1 from J, leaving 16 bases between them. Germline CDR1 is SGHTA and CDR2 is FQGNSA. This CDR3 contains 16 residues. Here the CDR3 reads CASSGGSWGGTDTQYF. For the CDR3, the DNA is TGTGCCAGCAGCGGAGGCTCATGGGGGGGCACAGATACGCAGTATTTT. The variable domain in full, completed from reference TRBV7-2 and TRBJ2-3, reads GAGVSQSPSNKVTEKGKDVELRCDPISGHTALYWYRQSLGQGLEFLIYFQGNSAPDKSGLPSDRFSAERTGGSVSTLTIQRTQQEDSAVYLCASSGGSWGGTDTQYFGPGTRLTVL.